The clone carrying this T cell receptor (beta chain) was picked up many times. What it binds is unknown. The entry originates in a study of regulatory T cells in long-lasting Graves disease. Study information: Newly diagnosed Graves' patients had taken antithyroid drugs under 3 months.

Time point in this sample: newly diagnosed GD, antithyroid drugs for less than 3 months. The TCR library used RNA extracted from PBMCs. Relying on iRepertoire HTBI primers and Arm-PCR of CDR3 regions, the team built TCR beta libraries. Original analysis: Identification yielded 62 TRBV and some 15 TRBJ segments across samples. In TCRdb, the multiplex PCR reads were re-called with MiXCR into one record per CDR3 protein. The V and J calls were not made by the authors but by TCRdb's processing. The table records some 490,000 distinct CDR3 sequences, around 12% of them present only once. Study results and caveats: Persistent cases of Graves' showed reduced TCR diversity relative to newly diagnosed patients.

Germline CDR1 is ENHRY and CDR2 is SYGVKD. The V and J ends lost 6 bases and 1 base respectively, with 12 bases between them. The CDR3 runs to 14 residues. The same data also contributed to another study, on T cells in Graves' hyperthyroidism and ophthalmopathy. From that second work: The model made its ophthalmopathy prediction, and onset followed a median around 6.9 months later.

The TCR originated in a woman aged 30 to 39 with Graves disease. The chain recombines TRBV10-3 with TRBJ1-1; D perhaps matches TRBD1 (5 bases). Material: peripheral blood mononuclear cells (PBMCs), obtained at new diagnosis, from a patient treated with antithyroid drugs. The CDR3 bases are TGTGCCATCAGCTCCCAGGGTACGAACACTGAAGCTTTCTTT. This translates into CAISSQGTNTEAFF.